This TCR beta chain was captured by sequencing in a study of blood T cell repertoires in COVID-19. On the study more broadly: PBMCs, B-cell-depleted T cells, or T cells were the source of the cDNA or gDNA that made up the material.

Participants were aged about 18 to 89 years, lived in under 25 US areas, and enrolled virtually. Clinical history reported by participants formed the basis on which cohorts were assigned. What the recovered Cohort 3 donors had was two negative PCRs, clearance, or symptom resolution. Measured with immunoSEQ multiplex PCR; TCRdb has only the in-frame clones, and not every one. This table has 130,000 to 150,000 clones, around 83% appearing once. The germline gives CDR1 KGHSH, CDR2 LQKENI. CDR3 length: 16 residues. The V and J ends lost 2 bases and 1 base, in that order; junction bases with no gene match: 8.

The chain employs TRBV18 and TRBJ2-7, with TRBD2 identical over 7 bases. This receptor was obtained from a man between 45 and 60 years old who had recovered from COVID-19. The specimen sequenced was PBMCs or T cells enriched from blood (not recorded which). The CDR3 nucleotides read TGTGCCAGCTCACCAGAAAGGGGAGGGTGGTCCTACGAGCAGTACTTC. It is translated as CASSPERGGWSYEQYF.